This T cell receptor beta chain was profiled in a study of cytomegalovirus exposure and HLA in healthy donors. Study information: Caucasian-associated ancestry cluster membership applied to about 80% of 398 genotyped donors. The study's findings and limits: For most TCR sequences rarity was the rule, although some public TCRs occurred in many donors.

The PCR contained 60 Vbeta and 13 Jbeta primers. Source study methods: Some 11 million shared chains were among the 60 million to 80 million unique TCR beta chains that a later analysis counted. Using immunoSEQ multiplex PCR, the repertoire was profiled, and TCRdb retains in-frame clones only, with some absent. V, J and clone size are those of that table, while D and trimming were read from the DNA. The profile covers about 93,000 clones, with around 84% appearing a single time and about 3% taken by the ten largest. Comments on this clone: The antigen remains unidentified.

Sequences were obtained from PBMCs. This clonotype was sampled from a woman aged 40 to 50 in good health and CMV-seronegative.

CDR3 sequence: CASSFLSYEQYF. CDR3 bases: TGTGCCAGCAGTTTTCTATCCTACGAGCAGTACTTC. The V and J genes are TRBV28 and TRBJ2-7; D uncertain. CDR3 length equals 12 residues. CDR1 MDHEN and CDR2 SYDVKM come from the germline V gene. V was pared by 3 bases and J by 1 base, with 4 bases between.